A selection of T cell receptor beta chains follows, all from one sample in a study of beta chain features in type 1 diabetes. Only in-frame clones appear in the TCRdb table, and some are missing; sequencing was by immunoSEQ multiplex PCR. The sample holds roughly 150,000 clones, approximately 8.1% seen once. The sequenced sample was central memory CD4+ T cells from blood. These receptors were taken from a woman in her thirties or forties with type 1 diabetes. Each CDR3 is given with its conserved first and last residue. A D gene is named only where the DNA matches it firmly. The size field is filled for only some rows; it gives once, few, many or a size class.

abundance	d_gene	v_gene	j_gene	CDR3nt	CDR3aa
few	NA	TRBV18	TRBJ1-5	TGTGCCAGCTCACCCGGGAGGGGAAGTAGCAATCAGCCCCAGCATTTT	CASSPGRGSSNQPQHF
NA	TRBD2	TRBV7-2	TRBJ2-3	TGTGCCAGCAGCTTCACTAGCGGATTCAGGGATACGCAGTATTTT	CASSFTSGFRDTQYF
few	NA	TRBV23-1	TRBJ1-4	TGCGCCAGCAGTCAATCCCCGGGCGGGGAAAAACTGTTTTTT	CASSQSPGGEKLFF
few	TRBD2	TRBV5-1	TRBJ2-1	TGCGCCAGCAGCTCGACTAGCGGGGCCTACAATGAGCAGTTCTTC	CASSSTSGAYNEQFF
NA	NA	TRBV28	TRBJ2-6	TGTGCCAGCAAAGCCCTTGACACCTCTGGGGCCAACGTCCTGACTTTC	CASKALDTSGANVLTF
NA	NA	TRBV11-2	TRBJ2-7	TGTGCCAGCAGCTTTGAACAGGCTGGCGGCGAGCAGTACTTC	CASSFEQAGGEQYF
NA	TRBD1	TRBV4-2	TRBJ1-6	TGTGCCAGCAGCCAGCCCTCCGGGACAGGGTATAATTCACCCCTCCACTTT	CASSQPSGTGYNSPLHF
NA	NA	TRBV5-1	TRBJ2-2	TGCGCCAGCAGCTTGTCACTAGCGAACACCGGGGAGCTGTTTTTT	CASSLSLANTGELFF
NA	TRBD2	TRBV7-2	TRBJ2-7	TGTGCCAGCAGCTTAACTAGCGGTTCCTCCTACGAGCAGTACTTC	CASSLTSGSSYEQYF
NA	NA	TRBV7-2	TRBJ1-1	TGTGCCAGCAGCCTCCAACAGGGCCCTGAAGCTTTCTTT	CASSLQQGPEAFF
NA	TRBD1	TRBV28	TRBJ2-3	TGTGCCAGCAGTTTACAGGGGGTGAGGGATACGCAGTATTTT	CASSLQGVRDTQYF
few	NA	TRBV5-1	TRBJ2-1	TGCGCCAGCAGCTTGGGATCCGGGCCACAAGGGGACAATGAGCAGTTCTTC	CASSLGSGPQGDNEQFF
few	NA	TRBV7-2	TRBJ2-7	TGTGCCAGTGGGCTTTGGGCAGGTTCCTACGAGCAGTACTTC	CASGLWAGSYEQYF
few	NA	TRBV18	TRBJ2-5	TGTGCCAGCTCAAGCGGCTCACTAGAGGGAGAGACCCAGTACTTC	CASSSGSLEGETQYF
NA	NA	TRBV7-2	TRBJ1-5	TGTGCCAGCAGCTTAATGGGGGCAAGCAATCAGCCCCAGCATTTT	CASSLMGASNQPQHF
few	TRBD1	TRBV23-1	TRBJ2-5	TGCGCCAGCAGTCACTGGACTGGGACAGGGGGCGAACAAGAGACCCAGTACTTC	CASSHWTGTGGEQETQYF
few	TRBD1	TRBV7-8	TRBJ2-4	TGTGCCAGCAGCGGCAGGGGGTCCAAAAACATTCAGTACTTC	CASSGRGSKNIQYF
NA	TRBD2	TRBV11-2	TRBJ2-1	TGTGCCAGCAGCTTAATGAGGCTCCTAGCGGGAGGCGTCAATGAGCAGTTCTTC	CASSLMRLLAGGVNEQFF
few	NA	TRBV20-1	TRBJ2-1	TGCAGTGCTGGGGCCGGGAATGAGCAGTTCTTC	CSAGAGNEQFF
few	TRBD1	TRBV5-1	TRBJ2-7	TGCGCCAGCAGCCCCGACAGGGAGAGGGTCTACGAGCAGTACTTC	CASSPDRERVYEQYF
NA	TRBD1	TRBV5-1	TRBJ2-1	TGCGCCAGCAGCTGGGGGCCAGGGGGCGGTGAGCAGTTCTTC	CASSWGPGGGEQFF
many	NA	TRBV29-1	TRBJ1-2	TGCAGCGTCGACAGGCACTACACCTTC	CSVDRHYTF
few	NA	TRBV18	TRBJ1-1	TGTGCCAGCTCACCACCGGGAGGCACTGAAGCTTTCTTT	CASSPPGGTEAFF
few	NA	TRBV7-3	TRBJ2-2	TGTGCCAGCAGCTTAACCGACAGCCGGAACACCGGGGAGCTGTTTTTT	CASSLTDSRNTGELFF
NA	TRBD1	TRBV10-3	TRBJ2-5	TGTGCCATCAGCTCCCCTACAGGGGCCTCCCAAGAGACCCAGTACTTC	CAISSPTGASQETQYF
few	TRBD1	TRBV11-3	TRBJ2-7	TGTGCCAGCAGCCCGGGACAGGGAAGGCGGGACGAGCAGTACTTC	CASSPGQGRRDEQYF
NA	TRBD1	TRBV27	TRBJ2-7	TGTGCCAGCAGCCGGGACAGTAGCTACGAGCAGTACTTC	CASSRDSSYEQYF
few	NA	TRBV5-6	TRBJ2-3	TGTGCCAGCAGCTTGGGGTCCAGGGATACGCAGTATTTT	CASSLGSRDTQYF
few	NA	TRBV2	TRBJ1-5	TGTGCCAGCAGCGGGGTGGACGGCAATCAGCCCCAGCATTTT	CASSGVDGNQPQHF
NA	NA	TRBV5-1	TRBJ1-1	TGCGCCAGCAGCTTGGTCCCGGGTGCCACTGAAGCTTTCTTT	CASSLVPGATEAFF
few	NA	TRBV28	TRBJ1-2	TGTGCCAGCAGTTTATACGGAGCCTCCACCTTC	CASSLYGASTF
few	NA	TRBV19	TRBJ2-3	TGTGCCAGTAGTCTTCCCTGGGCAACAGATACGCAGTATTTT	CASSLPWATDTQYF
many	NA	TRBV27	TRBJ2-7	TGTGCCAGCAGTCCGCAGGCGACTGTAGGGAGAGAGCAGTACTTC	CASSPQATVGREQYF
few	NA	TRBV7-2	TRBJ1-2	TGTGCCAGCAGCGCCCGCGACTATGGCGGCTACACCTTC	CASSARDYGGYTF
NA	NA	TRBV29-1	TRBJ1-1	TGCAGCGTTGCCCAGGGAACGGCTTTCTTT	CSVAQGTAFF
few	NA	TRBV29-1	TRBJ1-5	TGCAGCGCTATCGGACAGTCTGGTCAGCCCCAGCATTTT	CSAIGQSGQPQHF
few	TRBD2	TRBV5-1	TRBJ2-1	TGCGCCAGCAGCTTGGCCCTAGCGGGCTACAATGAGCAGTTCTTC	CASSLALAGYNEQFF
many	NA	TRBV14	TRBJ1-3	TGTGCCAGCAGCCAACTTGGAAACACCATATATTTT	CASSQLGNTIYF
NA	TRBD1	TRBV2	TRBJ1-1	TGTGCCAGCAGTGGGGGACAGGGGAAGACTGAAGCTTTCTTT	CASSGGQGKTEAFF
NA	NA	TRBV30	TRBJ1-2	TGTGCCTGGAGTGGACCCGGGGGGGTAAACTATGGCTACACCTTC	CAWSGPGGVNYGYTF
few	NA	TRBV28	TRBJ2-1	TGTGCCAGCACGGGGGGCCGCGTCAATGAGCAGTTCTTC	CASTGGRVNEQFF
few	NA	TRBV11-1	TRBJ2-5	TGTGCCAGCAGCTACGGGACACTCCAAGAGACCCAGTACTTC	CASSYGTLQETQYF
NA	NA	TRBV6-6	TRBJ2-5	TGTGCCAGCAGTTACGGCTCGGGGGAGACCCAGTACTTC	CASSYGSGETQYF
NA	TRBD1	TRBV10-2	TRBJ2-5	TGCGCCAGCAGTGAGCACAGGGGGCGCAGGGAGACCCAGTACTTC	CASSEHRGRRETQYF
few	TRBD1	TRBV6-1	TRBJ2-7	TGTGCCAGCAGTGAGAGGTGGAGCCGACAGGGCCCTAACTACGAGCAGTACTTC	CASSERWSRQGPNYEQYF
many	NA	TRBV5-5	TRBJ1-2	TGTGCCAGCAGCTTGGAGGCAGGGTATGGCTACACCTTC	CASSLEAGYGYTF
few	NA	TRBV7-2	TRBJ2-1	TGTGCCAGCAGCTTCGGCCAGGGGGGAAATGAGCAGTTCTTC	CASSFGQGGNEQFF
few	NA	TRBV5-1	TRBJ1-1	TGCGCCAGCAGGACAGGTCCTGGAATTGTGGATGAAGCTTTCTTT	CASRTGPGIVDEAFF
few	TRBD1	TRBV9	TRBJ2-7	TGTGCCAGCAGCGTAGACCGGGACAGGGCTAAGAACGAGCAGTACTTC	CASSVDRDRAKNEQYF
NA	TRBD1	TRBV28	TRBJ2-1	TGTGCCAGTTCTCTTTGGACAGGGCGATACAATGAGCAGTTCTTC	CASSLWTGRYNEQFF
NA	TRBD1	TRBV7-9	TRBJ1-2	TGTGCCAGCAGCTTGGGGACAGGGGATAGAGAAGGCTACACCTTC	CASSLGTGDREGYTF
few	NA	TRBV29-1	TRBJ2-2	TGCAGCGTCCTTTTTTCCGACTGGAACACCGGGGAGCTGTTTTTT	CSVLFSDWNTGELFF
NA	NA	TRBV7-8	TRBJ1-6	TGTGCCAGCAGCTTAGGGTATCTGGGAGATAATTCACCCCTCCACTTT	CASSLGYLGDNSPLHF
NA	NA	TRBV5-6	TRBJ1-5	TGTGCCAGCAGCTTGGCCAGCCTCAGGTATCAGCCCCAGCATTTT	CASSLASLRYQPQHF
NA	NA	TRBV4-3	TRBJ2-6	TGCGCCAGCAGCCAAGATTGGAGCTCTGGGGCCAACGTCCTGACTTTC	CASSQDWSSGANVLTF
NA	NA	TRBV5-8	TRBJ2-7	TGTGCCAGCAGCTTAATACCCACTAGCTCCTACGAGCAGTACTTC	CASSLIPTSSYEQYF
few	TRBD1	TRBV9	TRBJ1-2	TGTGCCAGCAGCCGGGACAGTAACTATGGCTACACCTTC	CASSRDSNYGYTF
NA	TRBD1	TRBV7-9	TRBJ2-5	TGTGCCAGCAGCCCGCGACAGGGGGCCCTTGGGACCCAGTACTTC	CASSPRQGALGTQYF
NA	NA	TRBV18	TRBJ2-7	TGTGCCAGCTCACCGCAGACAGACTCCTACGAGCAGTACTTC	CASSPQTDSYEQYF
many	TRBD1	TRBV15	TRBJ2-1	TGTGCCACCAGCGGTGCCGGGACAGGGCGTTGGAATGAGCAGTTCTTC	CATSGAGTGRWNEQFF